This is a list of T cell receptor beta chains from one sample in a study of blood T cell repertoires in COVID-19. TCRdb's copy holds only in-frame clones and misses some; the assay was immunoSEQ multiplex PCR. The sample consists of around 280,000 clones, 87% of them appearing once. The specimen sequenced was PBMCs or T cells enriched from blood (not recorded which). The receptors here all came from a woman in her thirties or forties who had recovered from COVID-19. Each CDR3 is given with its conserved first and last residue. D genes are given only for firm matches. The size of a clone is reported for some rows only, either as once, few or many, or as a class for expanded clones.

j_gene: TRBJ2-1
abundance: few
d_gene: NA
v_gene: TRBV19
CDR3nt: TGTGCCAGTGGACTGGATCACGCTCTATCCGAGCAGTTCTTC
CDR3aa: CASGLDHALSEQFF

j_gene: TRBJ2-7
abundance: NA
d_gene: TRBD2
v_gene: TRBV6-5
CDR3nt: TGTGCCAGCAGGCTAGCGGGAGCCGAGGCCTACGAGCAGTACTTC
CDR3aa: CASRLAGAEAYEQYF

j_gene: TRBJ2-5
abundance: NA
d_gene: NA
v_gene: TRBV3-1/TRBV3-2
CDR3nt: TGTGCCAGCAGCCAAGATGAGGAGGGACCCCGGGAAGAGACCCAGTACTTC
CDR3aa: CASSQDEEGPREETQYF

j_gene: TRBJ2-2
abundance: once
d_gene: TRBD2
v_gene: TRBV5-1
CDR3nt: TGCGCCAGCAGCTTCGGGACTAGCGGGAGCTACGGGGAGCTGTTTTTT
CDR3aa: CASSFGTSGSYGELFF

j_gene: TRBJ1-5
abundance: NA
d_gene: NA
v_gene: TRBV19
CDR3nt: TGTGCCAGTAGTACAGGCCCCAATCAGCCCCAGCATTTT
CDR3aa: CASSTGPNQPQHF

j_gene: TRBJ2-7
abundance: NA
d_gene: TRBD1
v_gene: TRBV27
CDR3nt: TGTGCCAGCAGCCCCCGGTTGGGACAGGGCTCTTTCGAGCAGTACTTC
CDR3aa: CASSPRLGQGSFEQYF

j_gene: TRBJ2-7
abundance: NA
d_gene: TRBD1
v_gene: TRBV27
CDR3nt: TGTGCCAGCAGGGCCCCGGGACAGGGAACCTACGAGCAGTACTTC
CDR3aa: CASRAPGQGTYEQYF

j_gene: TRBJ1-5
abundance: NA
d_gene: NA
v_gene: TRBV3-1/TRBV3-2
CDR3nt: TGTGCCAGCAGCCACACGACAGGTCGGCAGCCCCAGCATTTT
CDR3aa: CASSHTTGRQPQHF

j_gene: TRBJ1-5
abundance: NA
d_gene: TRBD1
v_gene: TRBV28
CDR3nt: TGTGCCAGCATCCGGGACAGGGTCAATCAGCCCCAGCATTTT
CDR3aa: CASIRDRVNQPQHF

j_gene: TRBJ2-1
abundance: once
d_gene: TRBD2
v_gene: TRBV7-2
CDR3nt: TGTGCCAGCAGCTTAATTGGGACTAGCGGGAGAGGTGAGCAGTTCTTC
CDR3aa: CASSLIGTSGRGEQFF

j_gene: TRBJ1-1
abundance: NA
d_gene: TRBD1
v_gene: TRBV5-1
CDR3nt: TGCGCCAGCAGCTTGACGACAGGGAGGACTGAAGCTTTCTTT
CDR3aa: CASSLTTGRTEAFF

j_gene: TRBJ2-4
abundance: NA
d_gene: NA
v_gene: TRBV5-1
CDR3nt: TGCGCCAGCAGCTTGGAGGGGCGGGATGTTCAGTACTTC
CDR3aa: CASSLEGRDVQYF

j_gene: TRBJ2-2
abundance: NA
d_gene: TRBD1
v_gene: TRBV6-2/TRBV6-3
CDR3nt: TGTGCCAGCAGGTACCAGGGGGCTCGCACCGGGGAGCTGTTTTTT
CDR3aa: CASRYQGARTGELFF

j_gene: TRBJ1-4
abundance: many
d_gene: NA
v_gene: TRBV7-8
CDR3nt: TGTGCCAGCAGCCCTGGACAAAATAGAGGTGAAAAACTGTTTTTT
CDR3aa: CASSPGQNRGEKLFF

j_gene: TRBJ1-2
abundance: NA
d_gene: TRBD1
v_gene: TRBV5-1
CDR3nt: TGCGCCAGCAGCTTACTTGTTTCGGGACAGGGCCGTTCCGGTGGCTACACCTTC
CDR3aa: CASSLLVSGQGRSGGYTF

j_gene: TRBJ2-7
abundance: once
d_gene: TRBD1
v_gene: TRBV7-8
CDR3nt: TGTGCCAGCAGGTACGGACAGGGAAGACTAGGGGACGAGCAGTACTTC
CDR3aa: CASRYGQGRLGDEQYF

j_gene: TRBJ2-7
abundance: once
d_gene: NA
v_gene: TRBV19
CDR3nt: TGTGCCAGTAGTCGCGACAGGACCCACTACGAGCAGTACTTC
CDR3aa: CASSRDRTHYEQYF

j_gene: TRBJ2-7
abundance: NA
d_gene: NA
v_gene: TRBV28
CDR3nt: TGTGCCAGCAGTTGGTCCCCAGGGGCCTACGAGCAGTACTTC
CDR3aa: CASSWSPGAYEQYF

j_gene: TRBJ1-1
abundance: NA
d_gene: NA
v_gene: TRBV15
CDR3nt: TGTGCCACCAGCAGGCGGACAGAGAACACTGAAGCTTTCTTT
CDR3aa: CATSRRTENTEAFF

j_gene: TRBJ2-7
abundance: NA
d_gene: TRBD1
v_gene: TRBV28
CDR3nt: TGTGCCAGCAGTTCACGACAGGGGTTCTACGAGCAGTACTTC
CDR3aa: CASSSRQGFYEQYF

j_gene: TRBJ2-1
abundance: NA
d_gene: TRBD2
v_gene: TRBV11-2
CDR3nt: TGTGCCAGCAGCTTAGATGGGTACAGGGGAAAGCGGGAGGGCCATGAGCAGTTCTTC
CDR3aa: CASSLDGYRGKREGHEQFF

j_gene: TRBJ1-1
abundance: NA
d_gene: NA
v_gene: TRBV9
CDR3nt: TGTGCCAGCAGCGTAGGGCAGGGGAACACTGAAGCTTTCTTT
CDR3aa: CASSVGQGNTEAFF

j_gene: TRBJ2-5
abundance: NA
d_gene: TRBD2
v_gene: TRBV27
CDR3nt: TGTGCCAGCAGTTCTAGTGTAGCGGGAGGTGAGACCCAGTACTTC
CDR3aa: CASSSSVAGGETQYF

j_gene: TRBJ1-6
abundance: NA
d_gene: TRBD1
v_gene: TRBV27
CDR3nt: TGTGCCAGCAGTCCCCGGCAGGGGGCCGGGTCACCCCTCCACTTT
CDR3aa: CASSPRQGAGSPLHF

j_gene: TRBJ2-5
abundance: once
d_gene: TRBD2
v_gene: TRBV4-3
CDR3nt: TGCGCCAGCAGCCAAACACTCGGGGCGGGAGGAGCAGAGACCCAGTACTTC
CDR3aa: CASSQTLGAGGAETQYF

j_gene: TRBJ2-4
abundance: NA
d_gene: TRBD2
v_gene: TRBV4-3
CDR3nt: TGCGCCAGCAGCCCGGGAGGGGCCCTCAAAAACATTCAGTACTTC
CDR3aa: CASSPGGALKNIQYF

j_gene: TRBJ2-7
abundance: NA
d_gene: TRBD2
v_gene: TRBV29-1
CDR3nt: TGCAGCGTTCTAAAACTAGCGGGAGCAGTCTACGAGCAGTACTTC
CDR3aa: CSVLKLAGAVYEQYF

j_gene: TRBJ2-3
abundance: NA
d_gene: NA
v_gene: TRBV7-8
CDR3nt: TGTGCCAGCAGCGCCACTAGAGATACGCAGTATTTT
CDR3aa: CASSATRDTQYF

j_gene: TRBJ2-3
abundance: NA
d_gene: TRBD1
v_gene: TRBV7-9
CDR3nt: TGTGCCAGCAGCCAAGACAGGGGTGCAGATACGCAGTATTTT
CDR3aa: CASSQDRGADTQYF

j_gene: TRBJ2-1
abundance: NA
d_gene: NA
v_gene: TRBV2
CDR3nt: TGTGCCAGCGGAAGGGCACTAGCCGGCTCCTACAATGAGCAGTTCTTC
CDR3aa: CASGRALAGSYNEQFF

j_gene: TRBJ1-5
abundance: NA
d_gene: NA
v_gene: TRBV30
CDR3nt: TGTGCCTGCTCCGACCCCGGGGAGGATCAGCCCCAGCATTTT
CDR3aa: CACSDPGEDQPQHF

j_gene: TRBJ1-4
abundance: NA
d_gene: NA
v_gene: TRBV5-1
CDR3nt: TGCGCCAGCAGCTTGTCCTCGGGTGAAAAACTGTTTTTT
CDR3aa: CASSLSSGEKLFF

j_gene: TRBJ2-7
abundance: NA
d_gene: TRBD2
v_gene: TRBV6-1
CDR3nt: TGTGCCAGCAGTGGGGGGGGAGCGCTATCTACCTACGAGCAGTACTTC
CDR3aa: CASSGGGALSTYEQYF

j_gene: TRBJ1-5
abundance: NA
d_gene: NA
v_gene: TRBV2
CDR3nt: TGTGCCAGCAGTGGGCGGGGGGATCAGCCCCAGCATTTT
CDR3aa: CASSGRGDQPQHF

j_gene: TRBJ1-6
abundance: NA
d_gene: TRBD1
v_gene: TRBV10-3
CDR3nt: TGTGCCATCCATCCGGGACAGGGTACTAGGGCACCCCTCCACTTT
CDR3aa: CAIHPGQGTRAPLHF

j_gene: TRBJ1-6
abundance: NA
d_gene: TRBD1
v_gene: TRBV14
CDR3nt: TGTGCCAGCAGCCAAGATCGGTCCGACAGGGAAAATTCACCCCTCCACTTT
CDR3aa: CASSQDRSDRENSPLHF

j_gene: TRBJ1-5
abundance: few
d_gene: NA
v_gene: TRBV21-1
CDR3nt: TGTGCCAGCAGCAAAGTTTACAGGAGTAGCAATCAGCCCCAGCATTTT
CDR3aa: CASSKVYRSSNQPQHF

j_gene: TRBJ1-6
abundance: NA
d_gene: NA
v_gene: TRBV15
CDR3nt: TGTGCCACCAGCCAGGGAGGATGGAATTCACCCCTCCACTTT
CDR3aa: CATSQGGWNSPLHF

j_gene: TRBJ2-5
abundance: NA
d_gene: NA
v_gene: TRBV7-9
CDR3nt: TGTGCCAGCAGCTTAATCGGAGAGACCCAGTACTTC
CDR3aa: CASSLIGETQYF

j_gene: TRBJ2-3
abundance: NA
d_gene: TRBD1
v_gene: TRBV7-2
CDR3nt: TGTGCCAGCAGCCCAGGGGGTACGCAGTATTTT
CDR3aa: CASSPGGTQYF

j_gene: TRBJ1-5
abundance: NA
d_gene: NA
v_gene: TRBV28
CDR3nt: TGTGCCAGCAGTTTACTCGGGGGACTTTACAATCAGCCCCAGCATTTT
CDR3aa: CASSLLGGLYNQPQHF

j_gene: TRBJ2-1
abundance: NA
d_gene: NA
v_gene: TRBV7-7
CDR3nt: TGTGCTAGCAGCCCACAGGGACGGATGGGATACAATGAGCAGTTCTTC
CDR3aa: CASSPQGRMGYNEQFF

j_gene: TRBJ2-1
abundance: NA
d_gene: NA
v_gene: TRBV28
CDR3nt: TGTGCCAGCAGCAATCAGGCCCGAGGGGGCAATGAGCAGTTCTTC
CDR3aa: CASSNQARGGNEQFF

j_gene: TRBJ1-2
abundance: few
d_gene: TRBD1
v_gene: TRBV3-1/TRBV3-2
CDR3nt: TGTGCCAGCAGACTACAGGGGGATGAGGGCTACACCTTC
CDR3aa: CASRLQGDEGYTF

j_gene: TRBJ1-3
abundance: NA
d_gene: TRBD1
v_gene: TRBV4-2
CDR3nt: TGTGCCAGCAGCCAGGCCGGACAGGGGGGAGGAAACACCATATATTTT
CDR3aa: CASSQAGQGGGNTIYF

j_gene: TRBJ2-2
abundance: NA
d_gene: TRBD2
v_gene: TRBV7-2
CDR3nt: TGTGCCAGCACCCCGGGGGGTTTCGGGGAGCTGTTTTTT
CDR3aa: CASTPGGFGELFF